Below, 3 T cell receptor beta chains from the same sample are listed, as sequenced in a study of human T cells and chemical hapten exposure. One entry per CDR3 protein, called by TCRdb with MiXCR from the RACE reads. The table has under 100,000 distinct CDR3 sequences, 9.5% to 12% seen once. The sample's time point: patch test 2, 6 weeks after DPC sensitization. The sample's treatment: therapeutic diphenylcyclopropenone sensitization with weekly scalp DPC. Sequences were derived from whole blood, sampled in connection with sensitization to the hapten diphenylcyclopropenone (DPC). These receptors all come from a woman in her thirties or forties with alopecia areata. Some clones in this sample may be carry-over from other donors' samples.

This clonotype occurred many times. The chain uses TRBV7-2 and TRBJ1-3; D remains ambiguous. The CDR3 sequence is 12 residues long. V shed 4 bases and J shed 4 bases, with 5 bases lying between them. Germline V lookup: CDR1 SGHTA, CDR2 FQGNSA. The CDR3, as DNA: TGTGCCAGCAGCTCGCCAGGAAACACCATATATTTT. It specifies CASSSPGNTIYF.

This clonotype has a count of ten or more. The chain links TRBV29-1 to TRBJ2-1, with 14 bases fitting TRBD2. CDR3 length: 20 amino acids. The germline V gene encodes CDR1 SQVTM and CDR2 ANQGSEA. The ends lost 3 bases at V and 0 bases at J; junction bases unmatched: 13. For the CDR3, the DNA is TGCAGCGTTGAGACGACGCCCGGACTAGCGGGAGGAAGCTCCTACAATGAGCAGTTCTTC. Protein product: CSVETTPGLAGGSSYNEQFF.

This clonotype has a handful of counts. The genes are TRBV10-3 and TRBJ1-2; D gene uncertain. CDR3 length equals 15 residues. From germline, CDR1 is ENHRY and CDR2 SYGVKD. Trimming stripped 3 bases from V and 0 bases from J, with 11 bases between. CDR3 DNA sequence: TGTGCCATCAGTGACCAGACGGTAGCTAACTATGGCTACACCTTC. It codes for CAISDQTVANYGYTF.